The 32 T cell receptor beta chains presented below share a single source sample, sequenced in a study of beta chain features in type 1 diabetes. Reverse transcription of all isolated RNA meant that expressed TCRB transcripts were sequenced. The method was immunoSEQ multiplex PCR; TCRdb's version includes in-frame clones alone and lacks a portion of them. The table has approximately 250,000 clones, about 14% seen once. The sequencing input was naive CD4+ T cells from blood. All receptors derive from a woman between 35 and 50 years old in good health.

This clone was detected only a few times. The chain combines TRBV5-6 with TRBJ1-4, with a weak D call TRBD1 (6 bases). Germline CDR1 reads SGHDT; CDR2 reads YYEEEE. V lost 4 bases to trimming and J lost 11 bases, with 18 bases between them. The CDR3 loop spans 14 amino acids. The CDR3 sequence is CASSPGFSGEKLFF. The CDR3 DNA follows: TGTGCCAGCAGCCCGGGGTTTTCAGGGGAGAAACTGTTTTTT.

This clone has at least ten counts. At the DNA level, this CDR3 is encoded by other sequences in the same sample as well. The chain is built from TRBV7-9 and TRBJ2-5; 7 bases are shared with TRBD1. V was pared by 1 base and J by 2 bases, with 4 bases of the junction left unmatched. Germline V lookup: CDR1 SEHNR, CDR2 FQNEAQ (reference sequence). CDR3 size: 15 residues. CDR3 DNA sequence: TGTGCCAGCAGCTTAGGCAGGACAGGACAAGAGACCCAGTACTTC. This codes for CASSLGRTGQETQYF.

The V and J genes are TRBV7-9 and TRBJ1-1, with TRBD1 matching 7 bases. Germline CDR1 SEHNR, CDR2 FQNEAQ (reference sequence). The CDR3 runs to 13 residues. Germline trimming cut 6 bases from V and 7 bases from J; bases unmatched to any gene: 8. CDR3 residues: CASRDREVVEAFF. CDR3 DNA: TGTGCCAGCAGAGACAGGGAGGTGGTTGAAGCTTTCTTT.

This clone was detected only a few times. The rearrangement joins TRBV4-1 to TRBJ2-5; tentatively, D is TRBD1 (5 bases). CDR3 length equals 14 residues. V was cut by 0 bases and J by 5 bases, with 10 bases left in between. Germline loops: CDR1 MGHRA, CDR2 YSYEKL. The CDR3 sequence is CASSQEVRVETQYF. The CDR3 DNA sequence: TGCGCCAGCAGCCAAGAAGTCAGGGTCGAGACCCAGTACTTC.

This clone was seen a few times. This chain uses TRBV15 with TRBJ1-6, with 11 bases fitting TRBD1. This CDR3 is 16 amino acids long. V was pared by 5 bases and J by 9 bases, with 9 bases of the junction left unmatched. Germline lookup yields CDR1 LNHNV and CDR2 YYDKDF (reference sequence). CDR3 bases: TGTGCCACCAGCGCAAGGCGGGGACAGGGGGGTTCACCCCTCCACTTT. As protein: CATSARRGQGGSPLHF.

This chain joins TRBV27 and TRBJ2-5, with TRBD1 matching 9 bases. This CDR3 contains 14 residues. Germline V gene sequence: CDR1 MNHEY, CDR2 SMNVEV (reference sequence). With 5 bases clipped from V and 4 bases from J, the junction kept 5 bases outside the gene matches. The CDR3 sequence is CASSLNRGPETQYF. CDR3 nucleotide sequence: TGTGCCAGCAGTCTAAACAGGGGGCCAGAGACCCAGTACTTC.

This clone has only a few counts. This chain uses TRBV2 with TRBJ2-7, with D uncertain. The germline gives CDR1 SNHLY, CDR2 FYNNEI. This CDR3 contains 13 residues. The V and J ends lost 4 bases and 3 bases respectively, with 10 bases between them. The CDR3 spells CASSGSRLYEQYF. Here the CDR3 DNA reads TGTGCCAGCAGTGGGTCTCGACTCTACGAGCAGTACTTC.

CDR3 coding DNA: TGCGCCAGCAGCTTGGATTCGGGGGGGCTTTACGAGCAGTACTTC. The encoded protein is CASSLDSGGLYEQYF. The chain is built from TRBV5-1 and TRBJ2-7; 8 positions match TRBD2. This CDR3 is built from 15 residues. The germline gives CDR1 SGHRS, CDR2 YFSETQ. V shed 0 bases and J 4 bases; nucleotides not matched to a gene: 6.

The chain is built from TRBV7-2 and TRBJ1-2; D may be TRBD1 (5 bases). Between the trimmed V and J ends, which lost 1 base and 3 bases, there was a span of 12 bases. This CDR3 is 15 amino acids long. The germline V gene encodes CDR1 SGHTA and CDR2 FQGNSA. The CDR3 protein is CASSLGSGVYYGYTF. CDR3 coding DNA: TGTGCCAGCAGCTTAGGATCGGGGGTCTACTATGGCTACACCTTC.

The J gene is TRBJ1-4, the V gene TRBV2; no clear D gene. The CDR3 loop spans 13 amino acids. Germline V gives CDR1 SNHLY, CDR2 FYNNEI. Between the trimmed V and J ends, which lost 8 bases and 8 bases, there was a span of 15 bases. The CDR3 region is CASLYFVREKLFF. CDR3 DNA: TGTGCCAGCCTCTATTTTGTCCGCGAAAAACTGTTTTTT.

J is TRBJ1-1 and V is TRBV18, with D unresolved. Looked up from germline, CDR1 is KGHSH and CDR2 is LQKENI. The CDR3 has 14 amino acids. The V and J ends lost 3 bases and 1 base respectively, with 9 bases between them. CDR3 DNA: TGTGCCAGCTCACCTCTTGCCGGGAACACTGAAGCTTTCTTT. Protein: CASSPLAGNTEAFF.

This clone was seen ten or more times. The V gene is TRBV23-1, the J gene TRBJ1-2, with 7 nucleotides matching TRBD1. TRBV23-1 is flagged as an ORF with uncertain function. Losses at the gene ends were 1 base for V and 7 bases for J; bases not matched to a gene: 9. This CDR3 is 15 amino acids long. The DNA for the CDR3 is TGCGCCAGCAGTCAATATGGAAAACAGGGGAGTGGCTACACCTTC. Its translation is CASSQYGKQGSGYTF.

Only a few counts were recorded for this clone. V and J are TRBV19 and TRBJ2-2, with 9 bases matching TRBD1. CDR3 length: 14 amino acids. CDR1 and CDR2 (germline): LNHDA, SQIVND (reference sequence). V was clipped by 10 bases and J by 5 bases; unmatched bases: 8. CDR3 loop: CATRQGDRTGELFF. CDR3 DNA: TGTGCCACCAGACAGGGGGACAGGACCGGGGAGCTGTTTTTT.

This clone was detected a few times. Distinct nucleotide sequences in the sample also encode this CDR3. The chain recombines TRBV7-9 with TRBJ1-1; a weak D match, TRBD1 (6 bases). CDR1 is SEHNR and CDR2 is FQNEAQ in the germline V gene (reference sequence). The CDR3 is made up of 13 amino acids. Trimming took off 3 bases at V and 1 base at J, with 6 bases between the two ends. The CDR3 sequence is CASSLGANTEAFF. Here the CDR3 DNA reads TGTGCCAGCAGCTTGGGGGCGAACACTGAAGCTTTCTTT.

CDR3 in DNA: TGCGCCAGCAGCTTCAGTGGGACTAGCGGGGGTTCGTACAATGAGCAGTTCTTC. It is translated as CASSFSGTSGGSYNEQFF. J is TRBJ2-1 and V is TRBV5-1, with 14 bases fitting TRBD2. The CDR3 is 18 amino acids. In germline, CDR1 is SGHRS, CDR2 YFSETQ. J was trimmed by 4 bases and V by 2 bases; bases with no gene match: 8.

This clone was found a few times. The rearrangement joins TRBV25-1 to TRBJ1-1; D is unclear. CDR3 size: 14 residues. V lost 3 bases and J lost 11, with 19 bases in between. CDR1 is MGHDK and CDR2 is SYGVNS in the germline V gene. CDR3 loop: CASSDTAARREAFF. The CDR3 region has the DNA TGTGCCAGCAGTGATACGGCCGCCAGAAGGGAGGCTTTCTTT.

This clone turned up a few times. CDR3 DNA sequence: TGTGCCAGCAGCTTGGGATTCGGCGAGCAGTACTTC. It yields the protein CASSLGFGEQYF. This chain connects TRBV5-4 to TRBJ2-7, with no clear D. The CDR3 is 12 amino acids. CDR1 and CDR2 from the germline V gene are SGHNT and YYREEE (reference sequence). Trimming left V 0 bases short and J 6 bases short, with 7 bases between.

This clone has just a few counts. The chain uses TRBV7-6 and TRBJ2-5; D might be TRBD1 (7 bases). The CDR3 loop spans 16 amino acids. Germline V lookup: CDR1 SGHVS, CDR2 FNYEAQ. The ends were cut back, 1 base at V and 2 bases at J, with 14 bases in the middle. CDR3 nucleotides: TGTGCCAGCAGCTTAGGGCCAGGGGGGATACAAGAGACCCAGTACTTC. Its translation: CASSLGPGGIQETQYF.

This clone was counted between two and nine times. The V and J genes are TRBV9 and TRBJ2-3; 7 bases agree with TRBD1. The CDR3 contains 15 residues. CDR1 and CDR2 from the germline V gene are SGDLS and YYNGEE. The V segment lost 5 bases and the J segment 3 bases; nucleotides outside the gene matches: 9. The CDR3 spells CASREDRRRTDTQYF. CDR3 coding DNA: TGTGCCAGCAGAGAGGACAGGCGGAGGACAGATACGCAGTATTTT.

This CDR3 reads CASSPGNGYTF. CDR3 in DNA: TGTGCCAGCAGCCCAGGCAACGGCTACACCTTC. This chain uses TRBV11-2 with TRBJ1-2; D call uncertain. Germline CDR1 is SGHAT and CDR2 is FQNNGV. There are 11 residues in the CDR3. Trimming shortened V by 5 bases and J by 8 bases, and 9 bases separated the two germline ends.

This clone was counted a few times. V usage is TRBV15 and J usage is TRBJ2-3; 14 nucleotides align to TRBD2. The CDR3 runs to 19 residues. Looked up from germline, CDR1 is LNHNV and CDR2 is YYDKDF (reference sequence). V shed 4 bases, J shed 1 base, and the junction held 10 bases outside the gene matches. The CDR3 sequence is CATSKGRLAGGRGTDTQYF. The CDR3 bases are TGTGCCACCAGCAAGGGGCGACTAGCGGGGGGGAGAGGCACAGATACGCAGTATTTT. Variable domain in full (rest from reference TRBV15 and TRBJ2-3): DAMVIQNPRYQVTQFGKPVTLSCSQTLNHNVMYWYQQKSSQAPKLLFHYYDKDFNNEADTPDNFQSRRPNTSFCFLDIRSPGLGDTAMYLCATSKGRLAGGRGTDTQYFGPGTRLTVL.

This clone has just a few counts. The CDR3 here is CASSSPAVNEQFF. The CDR3 region has the DNA TGTGCCAGCAGCTCCCCGGCGGTCAATGAGCAGTTCTTC. This sequence joins TRBV5-4 and TRBJ2-1; D remains ambiguous. Germline lookup yields CDR1 SGHNT and CDR2 YYREEE (reference sequence). The CDR3 contains 13 residues. V dropped 3 bases and J dropped 6 bases, with 10 bases sitting between them.

The chain employs TRBV7-8 and TRBJ1-6; 7 bases map to TRBD1. Germline V CDR1 and CDR2: SGHVS, FQNEAQ. The CDR3 length is 15 residues. The J segment lost 7 bases and the V segment lost 3 bases, leaving 6 bases of the junction unmatched. The CDR3 sequence: CASSLGDRGNSPLHF. The CDR3 DNA reads TGTGCCAGCAGCTTGGGGGACAGAGGGAATTCACCCCTCCACTTT.

This clone occurred a few times. V usage is TRBV5-1 and J usage is TRBJ1-4; D may be TRBD1 (5 bases). This CDR3 comprises 17 residues. Germline CDR1 is SGHRS and CDR2 is YFSETQ. V was trimmed by 5 bases and J by 3 bases, leaving 20 bases between them. CDR3 nucleotide sequence: TGCGCCAGCAGGCTAGGACATCAGACCCAGGCTAATGAAAAACTGTTTTTT. It translates to CASRLGHQTQANEKLFF.

This clone came up a few times. CDR3 sequence (DNA): TGTGCCAGCAGCCGAGGGGGGGGAGGTTACTATAATTCACCCCTCCACTTT. Translating it yields CASSRGGGGYYNSPLHF. The chain combines TRBV7-9 with TRBJ1-6; a possible D gene is TRBD1 (6 bases). The CDR3 runs to 17 residues. Trimming shortened V by 5 bases and J by 3 bases, and 17 bases separated the two germline ends. Germline values: CDR1 SEHNR, CDR2 FQNEAQ (reference sequence).

V and J are TRBV9 and TRBJ1-2; the match to TRBD1 covers 7 bases. Germline CDR1 and CDR2: SGDLS and YYNGEE. J lost 4 bases, V lost 0 bases, and 6 bases had no gene match. This CDR3 comprises 15 residues. The CDR3 DNA reads TGTGCCAGCAGCGTAGCATCCGGGACAGCCTATGGCTACACCTTC. This translates into CASSVASGTAYGYTF.

This clone was observed a handful of times. The chain couples TRBV19 to TRBJ2-5, with 7 positions matching TRBD1. J gave up 5 bases and V 3 bases, and 6 bases lay outside the gene matches. The germline gives CDR1 LNHDA, CDR2 SQIVND (reference sequence). The CDR3 sequence is 14 residues long. The CDR3 spells CASSMIDRVETQYF. CDR3 bases: TGTGCCAGTAGTATGATTGACAGGGTGGAGACCCAGTACTTC.

The V call is TRBV7-2, the J call TRBJ2-5; a weak D match, TRBD2 (5 bases). The ends were cut back, 1 base at V and 5 bases at J, with 11 bases in the middle. The CDR3 is 14 residues long. Germline V gene sequence: CDR1 SGHTA, CDR2 FQGNSA. The CDR3 bases are TGTGCCAGCAGCTTAGACGGCGGGCGGGAGACCCAGTACTTC. Amino acid sequence: CASSLDGGRETQYF.

This clone was seen only a few times. The chain is built from TRBV6-1 and TRBJ2-5; TRBD2 might be the D (6 bases). Germline CDR1 MNHNS, CDR2 SASEGT. The CDR3 totals 13 residues. V was shortened by 5 bases and J by 4 bases, with 11 bases between the two germline ends. This chain's CDR3 is CASSLWEAETQYF. CDR3 in DNA: TGTGCCAGCAGTTTGTGGGAGGCAGAGACCCAGTACTTC.

The J gene is TRBJ1-4, the V gene TRBV10-3, with D perhaps TRBD1 (5 bases). With 10 bases removed from V and 8 bases from J, the gap between germline ends came to 20 bases. The CDR3 covers 14 residues. Germline V gene sequence: CDR1 ENHRY, CDR2 SYGVKD. The CDR3 here is CATRGRGEGEKLFF. CDR3 nucleotide sequence: TGTGCCACCCGGGGCCGCGGGGAAGGCGAAAAACTGTTTTTT.

This clone was observed a handful of times. The rearrangement links TRBV11-2 to TRBJ2-3; TRBD2 matches 11 bases. The germline V gene has CDR1 SGHAT and CDR2 FQNNGV. The CDR3 covers 16 residues. V was clipped by 5 bases and J by 0 bases; unmatched bases: 4. The CDR3 region is CASSPIAGGSTDTQYF. The CDR3 DNA reads TGTGCCAGCAGCCCGATAGCGGGGGGGAGCACAGATACGCAGTATTTT.

The gene calls are TRBV10-3 and TRBJ2-3, with 12 bases identical to TRBD1. V shed 8 bases and J 1 base; nucleotides not matched to a gene: 7. Germline loops: CDR1 ENHRY, CDR2 SYGVKD. The CDR3 sequence is 16 residues long. CDR3 bases: TGTGCCATCTTAAGGGGACAGGGGGCTCGCACAGATACGCAGTATTTT. Its protein is CAILRGQGARTDTQYF.